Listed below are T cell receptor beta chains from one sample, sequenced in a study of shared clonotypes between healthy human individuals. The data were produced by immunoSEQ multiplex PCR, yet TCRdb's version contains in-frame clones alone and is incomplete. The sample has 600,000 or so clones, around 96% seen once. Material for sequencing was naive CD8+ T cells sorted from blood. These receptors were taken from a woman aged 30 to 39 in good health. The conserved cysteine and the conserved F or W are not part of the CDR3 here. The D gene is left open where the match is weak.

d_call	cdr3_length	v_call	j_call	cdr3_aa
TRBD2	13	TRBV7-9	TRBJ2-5	ASSLAQPGGETQY
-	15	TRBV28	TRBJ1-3	ASSLFRTDLSGNTIY
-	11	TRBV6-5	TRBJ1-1	ASSPQVNTEAF
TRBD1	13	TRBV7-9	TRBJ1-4	ASSFQGVTNEKLF
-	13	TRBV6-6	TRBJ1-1	ASSYQLGGKVVAF
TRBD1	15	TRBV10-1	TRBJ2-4	ASSESGDSVAKNIQY
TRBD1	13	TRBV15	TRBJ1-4	ATSVETGRTEKLF
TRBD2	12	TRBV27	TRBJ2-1	ASSLLAGSGEQF
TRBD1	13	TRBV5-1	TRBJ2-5	ASSWMGQQQETQY
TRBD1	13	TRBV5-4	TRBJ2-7	ASSYSGTGVSEQY
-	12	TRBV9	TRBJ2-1	ATNAGTEVGEQF
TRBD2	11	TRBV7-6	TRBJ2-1	ASSLAASGPQF
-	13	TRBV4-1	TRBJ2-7	ASSQGTALSYEQY
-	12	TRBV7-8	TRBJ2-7	ASSLVTSSYEQY
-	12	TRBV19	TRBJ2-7	ASSMGEGAIEQY
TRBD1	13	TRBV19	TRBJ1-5	ASSPTGLSNQPQH
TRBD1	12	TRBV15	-	ATSPGTGAYEQY
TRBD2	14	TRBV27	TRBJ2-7	ASSSGVIAGVAEQY
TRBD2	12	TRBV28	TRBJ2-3	ASKASGIGDTQY
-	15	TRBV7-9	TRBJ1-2	ASSLGVEKLGVGGYT
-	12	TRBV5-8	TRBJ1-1	ASSLWQLNTEAF
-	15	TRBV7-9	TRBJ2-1	ASSLELVQSSYNEQF
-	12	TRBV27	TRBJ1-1	ASSLMVAETEAF
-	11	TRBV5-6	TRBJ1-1	ASKPGGNTEAF
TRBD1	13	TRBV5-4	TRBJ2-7	ASSQYRDSRGEQY
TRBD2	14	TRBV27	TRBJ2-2	ASSLTLAGYTGELF
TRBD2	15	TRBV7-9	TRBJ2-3	ASSPLGAGSRTDTQY
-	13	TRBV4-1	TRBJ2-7	ASSQDNLVSYEQY
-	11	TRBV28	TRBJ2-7	ASAYPQGAEQY
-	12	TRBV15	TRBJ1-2	ATSTRPTSGGYT
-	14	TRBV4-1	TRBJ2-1	ASSQVASARYNEQF
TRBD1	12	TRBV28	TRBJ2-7	ASIRTGASYEQY
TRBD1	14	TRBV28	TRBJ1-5	ASSLDRDYSNQPQH
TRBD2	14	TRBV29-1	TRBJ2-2	SVVLAGLANTGELF
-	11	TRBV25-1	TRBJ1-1	ASSITLHTEAF
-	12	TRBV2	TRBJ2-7	ASETPGPHYEQY
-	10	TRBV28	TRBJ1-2	ASSLTLNGYT
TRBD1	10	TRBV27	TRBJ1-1	ASSQGQGRAF